A single sample is the source of the 29 T cell receptor beta chains below, sequenced in a study of T-cell memory formation after mild COVID-19. One entry per CDR3 protein, called by TCRdb with MiXCR from the 5' RACE reads. The table has about 390,000 distinct CDR3 sequences, approximately 16% seen once. The sequenced sample consisted of PBMCs or a T cell subset sorted from them (not recorded which). Receptors were obtained from a man aged 18 to 30 who had mild COVID-19 (a few samples of this study predate the infection). Cell type and time point are not known.

The CDR3 bases are TGTGCCAGCAGTTACGAGGGTTTTGCGCTCTACGAGCAGTACTTC. It translates to CASSYEGFALYEQYF. This chain links TRBV6-2 or TRBV6-3 with TRBJ2-7, with D possibly being TRBD2 (5 bases). Germline CDR1 MNHEY, CDR2 SVGEGT. Trimming took off 2 bases at V and 3 bases at J, with 14 bases between the two ends. The CDR3 runs 15 residues.

V usage is TRBV12-3 or TRBV12-4 and J usage is TRBJ2-7, with D perhaps TRBD1 or TRBD2 (7 bases each). The CDR3 loop spans 12 amino acids. The V end lost 6 bases, the J end lost 6 bases, and 12 bases lay between the germline ends. CDR3 sequence reads: CASRGRGPEQYF. The DNA of the CDR3 is TGTGCCAGCAGGGGGAGGGGGCCCGAGCAGTACTTC.

The table lists this clonotype with a few counts. The chain recombines TRBV12-3 or TRBV12-4 with TRBJ2-5; the match to TRBD1 covers 8 bases. V gave up 3 bases and J gave up 4 bases; unmatched junction bases: 4. The length of the CDR3 is 14 residues. The CDR3 nucleotides are TGTGCCAGCAGTTTTCCACAGGGGGGAGAGACCCAGTACTTC. Translation: CASSFPQGGETQYF.

The chain joins TRBV12-3 or TRBV12-4 to TRBJ2-7; D is unresolved. The ends were cut back, 3 bases at V and 2 bases at J, with 14 bases in the middle. CDR3 length: 15 amino acids. The CDR3 sequence is CASSLGSDGTYEQYV. The CDR3 DNA is TGTGCCAGCAGTTTGGGTTCAGACGGCACCTACGAGCAGTACGTC.

This clonotype has more than one count but fewer than ten. This clone may be a read error of a much larger clone one base away. V gene TRBV24-1 combines with J gene TRBJ2-2, with unresolved D. The CDR3 is made up of 11 amino acids. Germline-derived CDR1 and CDR2 are KGHDR and SFDVKD. The germline V and J ends were trimmed by 6 bases and 3 bases, with 1 base remaining between them. The CDR3 is CATSYTGELFF. CDR3 DNA: TGTGCCACCAGTTACACCGGGGAGCTGTTTTTT.

The chain joins TRBV20-1 to TRBJ2-3, with D maybe TRBD1 (5 bases). Germline V lookup: CDR1 DFQATT, CDR2 SNEGSKA (reference sequence). The V and J ends lost 3 bases and 4 bases respectively, with 14 bases between them. The CDR3 has 14 amino acids. CDR3 protein: CSASTGVVADTQYF. For the CDR3, the DNA is TGCAGTGCTAGTACAGGTGTAGTCGCAGATACGCAGTATTTT.

V and J are TRBV19 and TRBJ1-5, with D tentatively TRBD1 (5 bases). Trimming pared 0 bases from V and 4 bases from J, leaving 13 bases between. Germline loops: CDR1 LNHDA, CDR2 SQIVND (reference sequence). The CDR3 consists of 16 residues. CDR3 sequence (DNA): TGTGCCAGTAGTATAGAGTGGAGGGGATCGAATCAGCCCCAGCATTTT. Translated: CASSIEWRGSNQPQHF.

A few counts support this clonotype. This chain links TRBV12-3 or TRBV12-4 with TRBJ1-3; no definite D call. There are 12 residues in the CDR3. With 3 bases removed from V and 4 bases from J, the gap between germline ends came to 4 bases. CDR3 bases: TGTGCCAGCAGTTTTGTCGGAAACACCATATATTTT. Encoded protein: CASSFVGNTIYF.

The CDR3 reads CASSPLDSNQPQHF. The CDR3 nucleotides are TGTGCCAGCAGTCCTCTGGATAGCAATCAGCCCCAGCATTTT. V is TRBV6-5 and J is TRBJ1-5; no reliable D call. This CDR3 contains 14 residues. The ends were cut back, 5 bases at V and 0 bases at J, with 8 bases in the middle. CDR1 and CDR2 from the germline V gene are MNHEY and SVGAGI.

A few counts support this clonotype. Written as DNA, the CDR3 is TGTGCCAGCAGAACCGGCGGGACCACGGGGAAACTGTTTTTT. Translated, it gives CASRTGGTTGKLFF. The rearrangement joins TRBV12-3 or TRBV12-4 to TRBJ1-4; possibly TRBD1 for D (5 bases). The CDR3 is made up of 14 amino acids. Trimming shortened V by 6 bases and J by 11 bases, and 19 bases separated the two germline ends.

The CDR3 reads CAWVRQREQFF. CDR3 coding DNA: TGTGCCTGGGTCCGCCAGCGTGAGCAGTTCTTC. This rearrangement joins TRBV30 to TRBJ2-1, with D uncertain. V was pared by 5 bases and J by 9 bases, with 11 bases between. In germline, CDR1 is GTSNPN, CDR2 SVGIG (reference sequence). This CDR3 is 11 amino acids long.

J is TRBJ1-4 and V is TRBV7-2; tentatively, D is TRBD1 (5 bases). The CDR3 runs to 16 residues. V gave up 4 bases and J gave up 1 base, with 13 bases separating them. The germline CDR1 and CDR2 sequences are SGHTA and FQGNSA. The CDR3 coding sequence is TGTGCCAGCAGCTGGAGCTCGGGGGGAACTAATGAAAAACTGTTTTTT. It specifies CASSWSSGGTNEKLFF. Supplemented by reference TRBV7-2 and TRBJ1-4, the full variable domain reads GAGVSQSPSNKVTEKGKDVELRCDPISGHTALYWYRQSLGQGLEFLIYFQGNSAPDKSGLPSDRFSAERTGGSVSTLTIQRTQQEDSAVYLCASSWSSGGTNEKLFFGSGTQLSVL.

This clonotype was counted at least ten times. In DNA form, the CDR3 reads TGCGCCAGCAGCCAAGGTTCGTTGGATACGCAGTATTTT. It yields the protein CASSQGSLDTQYF. This chain connects TRBV4-3 to TRBJ2-3, with no clear D. V gave up 1 base and J gave up 6 bases, with 8 bases separating them. This CDR3 has 13 residues. Germline V gene sequence: CDR1 LGHNA, CDR2 YSLEER.

The V gene is TRBV6-2 or TRBV6-3, the J gene TRBJ1-6; the match to TRBD1 covers 7 bases. Germline CDR1 is MNHEY and CDR2 is SVGEGT. V shed 6 bases and J 8 bases; nucleotides not matched to a gene: 13. The CDR3 contains 16 residues. Here the CDR3 reads CASSPWTGLLDSPLHF. CDR3 nucleotide sequence: TGTGCCAGCAGCCCCTGGACAGGCCTATTGGATTCACCCCTCCACTTT.

This clonotype was seen more than once but under ten times. J is TRBJ2-5 and V is TRBV19; 13 bases are a match to TRBD2. This CDR3 has 16 amino acids. Germline V gene data show CDR1 as LNHDA and CDR2 as SQIVND (reference sequence). The trim removed 7 bases at V and 5 bases at J, leaving 10 bases unmatched. The CDR3 nucleotides are TGTGCCAGTAAGAGACTAGCGGGGGGTCCATTGGAGACCCAGTACTTC. It specifies CASKRLAGGPLETQYF.

This clonotype was seen ten or more times. This chain uses TRBV4-2 with TRBJ2-1, with D possibly being TRBD2 (7 bases). Germline values: CDR1 LGHNA, CDR2 YNFKEQ. V lost 0 bases and J 1 base, leaving 10 bases between the germline ends. The CDR3 consists of 16 residues. CDR3: CASSQDKGGSYNEQFF. The CDR3 region has the DNA TGTGCCAGCAGCCAAGATAAGGGGGGGTCCTACAATGAGCAGTTCTTC.

This chain uses TRBV29-1 with TRBJ1-6; D gene ambiguous. The germline gives CDR1 SQVTM, CDR2 ANQGSEA. This CDR3 is 14 amino acids long. The ends were cut back, 4 bases at V and 5 bases at J, with 12 bases in the middle. The CDR3: CSVVWRTDNSPLHF. The CDR3 bases are TGCAGCGTTGTTTGGCGCACCGATAATTCACCCCTCCACTTT.

The chain is built from TRBV12-3 or TRBV12-4 and TRBJ1-5, with D perhaps TRBD1 (5 bases). This CDR3 has 17 residues. V was pared by 3 bases and J by 1 base, with 16 bases between. CDR3 in DNA: TGTGCCAGCAGTTTCGGGACTCCTGGAAGGAGCAATCAGCCCCAGCATTTT. Protein product: CASSFGTPGRSNQPQHF.

V gene TRBV3-1 combines with J gene TRBJ1-1, with D tentatively TRBD1 (5 bases). The CDR3 contains 18 residues. The germline V and J ends were trimmed by 2 bases and 0 bases, with 19 bases remaining between them. The germline CDR1 and CDR2 sequences are LGHDT and YNNKEL (reference sequence). CDR3 loop: CASSQRLGGRVMNTEAFF. The CDR3 nucleotides read TGTGCCAGCAGCCAACGCTTGGGTGGCAGGGTCATGAACACTGAAGCTTTCTTT.

This rearrangement joins TRBV5-4 to TRBJ2-5, with 11 bases lining up with TRBD1. V gave up 7 bases and J gave up 3 bases; unmatched junction bases: 8. Per the germline V gene, CDR1 is SGHNT and CDR2 is YYREEE (reference sequence). This CDR3 spans 15 amino acids. The DNA for the CDR3 is TGTGCCAGCGCCTCCCGGGACAGGGGGGAAGAGACCCAGTACTTC. Its translation: CASASRDRGEETQYF.

This clonotype has a handful of counts. V and J are TRBV9 and TRBJ2-5; TRBD2 agrees at 8 bases. V was clipped by 0 bases and J by 7 bases; unmatched bases: 8. The germline V gene encodes CDR1 SGDLS and CDR2 YYNGEE. The CDR3 sequence is 15 residues long. DNA of the CDR3: TGTGCCAGCAGCGTAGCGGGAGGGGACCGAGGGACCCAGTACTTC. This sequence encodes CASSVAGGDRGTQYF.

The J gene is TRBJ1-1, the V gene TRBV12-3 or TRBV12-4; D not certain. With 5 bases removed from V and 2 bases from J, the gap between germline ends came to 9 bases. The CDR3 has 13 amino acids. As DNA, the CDR3 is TGTGCCAGCAGTCTAATACTTAACACTGAAGCTTTCTTT. Translating it yields CASSLILNTEAFF.

V usage is TRBV11-2 and J usage is TRBJ1-1; TRBD1 is a possible D gene (5 bases). CDR1 and CDR2 (germline): SGHAT, FQNNGV. The CDR3 runs to 14 residues. Trimming removed 3 bases at V and 4 bases at J, with 12 bases between. The CDR3 coding sequence is TGTGCCAGCAGCTTTAGTGGGGGGGGCACTGAAGCTTTCTTT. Its translation is CASSFSGGGTEAFF.

This clonotype was observed at least ten times. The rearrangement links TRBV5-1 to TRBJ2-5, with TRBD1 identical over 7 bases. CDR3 size: 15 residues. Per germline, CDR1 SGHRS and CDR2 YFSETQ. J was trimmed by 1 base and V by 5 bases; bases with no gene match: 8. The CDR3 region is CASRTTGRIQETQYF. CDR3 in DNA: TGCGCCAGCAGGACGACAGGGCGTATCCAAGAGACCCAGTACTTC.

The chain couples TRBV20-1 to TRBJ1-5; perhaps TRBD1 as D (6 bases). The V end was cut by 4 bases, the J end by 0 bases, with 13 bases between. The CDR3 contains 15 residues. Germline V gene lookup returns CDR1 DFQATT and CDR2 SNEGSKA (reference sequence). In nucleotides, the CDR3 is TGCAGTGCTAAGGGGACAACTTATAGCAATCAGCCCCAGCATTTT. Protein: CSAKGTTYSNQPQHF.

The chain employs TRBV23-1 and TRBJ1-2; 11 positions match TRBD1. TRBV23-1 counts as an open reading frame of uncertain function. This CDR3 contains 14 residues. With 6 bases clipped from V and 12 bases from J, the junction kept 12 bases outside the gene matches. CDR3 DNA: TGCGCCAGCAGAACAGCCGGGACAGGGGGAAGGCACACCTTC. Translation: CASRTAGTGGRHTF.

This clonotype has a handful of counts. The chain combines TRBV18 with TRBJ2-4; TRBD1 matches 8 bases. The CDR3 runs to 13 residues. Losses at the gene ends were 6 bases for V and 6 bases for J; bases not matched to a gene: 4. Per germline, CDR1 KGHSH and CDR2 LQKENI. As DNA, the CDR3 is TGTGCCAGCTCGGAGGACAGGGCAAACATTCAGTACTTC. Translation: CASSEDRANIQYF.

The chain recombines TRBV20-1 with TRBJ1-2; D gene ambiguous. V gave up 0 bases and J gave up 3 bases, with 14 bases separating them. The CDR3 contains 15 residues. CDR1 and CDR2 from the germline V gene are DFQATT and SNEGSKA (reference sequence). CDR3 loop: CSARDLVWADYGYTF. The CDR3 bases are TGCAGTGCTAGAGATCTCGTATGGGCGGACTATGGCTACACCTTC.

This clonotype was detected a few times. V and J are TRBV27 and TRBJ1-1; 7 bases match TRBD1. The CDR3 loop spans 14 amino acids. V lost 2 bases, J lost 5 bases, and 5 bases stayed unmatched. Germline CDR1 and CDR2: MNHEY and SMNVEV (reference sequence). In nucleotides, the CDR3 is TGTGCCAGCAGTTTAGGACAGGCGGTAACTGAAGCTTTCTTT. Protein product: CASSLGQAVTEAFF.